Following are 23 T cell receptor beta chains from one sample sequenced in a study of blood T cell repertoires in COVID-19. Profiling relied on immunoSEQ multiplex PCR, and the TCRdb table lists in-frame clones only, not all of them. The sample contains tens of thousands of clones, 80% to 85% of which appear only once. The sequenced sample consisted of peripheral blood. The receptor source for this set is a human donor in a cohort sampled during active COVID-19.

This clone was seen only once. The chain has TRBV5-4 and TRBJ2-5; 7 bases match TRBD2. The CDR3 is made up of 13 amino acids. V dropped 0 bases and J dropped 7; count of bases not matched to a gene: 3. Germline V CDR1 and CDR2: SGHNT, YYREEE (reference sequence). The CDR3 region has the DNA TGTGCCAGCAGCTTGGAGGGCGGGAGGACCCAGTACTTC. Residues: CASSLEGGRTQYF.

This clone came up once. The J gene is TRBJ1-3, the V gene TRBV4-1; possible D gene TRBD1, 5 bases. Per germline, CDR1 MGHRA and CDR2 YSYEKL. This CDR3 spans 14 amino acids. V lost 1 base, J lost 7 bases, and 11 bases lay in between. This CDR3 is CASSQGQPRNTIYF. In nucleotides, the CDR3 is TGCGCCAGCAGCCAAGGACAGCCCCGGAACACCATATATTTT.

This clone was seen more than once but under ten times. The V and J genes are TRBV29-1 and TRBJ2-7; no firm D call. Trimming took off 4 bases at V and 0 bases at J, with 4 bases between the two ends. This CDR3 is built from 11 residues. Germline CDR1 is SQVTM and CDR2 is ANQGSEA. This chain's CDR3 is CSVGSSYEQYF. In DNA form, the CDR3 reads TGCAGCGTTGGGAGCTCCTACGAGCAGTACTTC.

The chain is built from TRBV3-1 (or the pseudogene TRBV3-2) and TRBJ1-2; TRBD1 matches 7 bases. CDR3 length: 15 amino acids. Germline CDR1 LGHDT, CDR2 YNNKEL (reference sequence). V lost 0 bases to trimming and J lost 8 bases; unmatched junction nucleotides: 9. The CDR3 DNA is TGTGCCAGCAGCCAAGATCTAAAGGGGGCGGGCGGCTACACCTTC. Its translation: CASSQDLKGAGGYTF.

This clone turned up a few times. In nucleotides, the CDR3 is TGTGCCAGCTCAAATACAGGACAGGAGTTGTACTTC. Protein: CASSNTGQELYF. This chain connects TRBV18 to TRBJ2-5, with TRBD1 matching over 7 bases. This CDR3 region has 12 residues. Germline lookup yields CDR1 KGHSH and CDR2 LQKENI. V lost 5 bases and J lost 13; bases outside the gene matches: 10.

In nucleotides, the CDR3 is TGTGCCAGCAGCCAGGGGGGACAGCAAGAGACCCAGTACTTC. It encodes CASSQGGQQETQYF. V usage is TRBV4-2 and J usage is TRBJ2-5; maybe TRBD1 (7 bases). The CDR3 has 14 amino acids. V was shortened by 3 bases and J by 2 bases, with 10 bases between the two germline ends. Looked up from germline, CDR1 is LGHNA and CDR2 is YNFKEQ.

The rearrangement joins TRBV19 to TRBJ1-6, with TRBD1 as a possible D gene (6 bases). The germline V gene encodes CDR1 LNHDA and CDR2 SQIVND (reference sequence). Trimming pared 9 bases from V and 11 bases from J, leaving 17 bases between. This CDR3 comprises 13 residues. The CDR3 coding sequence is TGTGCCAGCGCGGGGGCTATCTGGACACCCCTCCACTTT. Its translation: CASAGAIWTPLHF. Combining the CDR3 with reference TRBV19 and TRBJ1-6 gives the whole variable domain DGGITQSPKYLFRKEGQNVTLSCEQNLNHDAMYWYRQDPGQGLRLIYYSQIVNDFQKGDIAEGYSVSREKKESFPLTVTSAQKNPTAFYLCASAGAIWTPLHFGNGTRLTVT.

The genes are TRBV5-1 and TRBJ2-6, with D tentatively TRBD1 (6 bases). Looked up from germline, CDR1 is SGHRS and CDR2 is YFSETQ. This CDR3 comprises 17 residues. Trimming stripped 0 bases from V and 0 bases from J, with 10 bases between. The CDR3 loop is CASSLGDMNSGANVLTF. The CDR3, as DNA: TGCGCCAGCAGCTTGGGGGACATGAACTCTGGGGCCAACGTCCTGACTTTC.

The chain carries TRBV7-3 and TRBJ2-1; 7 positions agree with TRBD2. J gave up 7 bases and V 2 bases, and 5 bases lay outside the gene matches. The germline V gene has CDR1 SGHTA and CDR2 FQGTGA. This CDR3 region has 14 residues. The CDR3 is CASSLVERDNEQFF. The CDR3 nucleotides read TGTGCCAGCAGCTTAGTCGAGCGGGATAATGAGCAGTTCTTC.

This clone has more than one count but fewer than ten. The J gene is TRBJ2-2, the V gene TRBV7-2; D is possibly TRBD1 (5 bases). CDR1 and CDR2 from the germline V gene are SGHTA and FQGNSA. Trimming shortened V by 6 bases and J by 7 bases, and 18 bases separated the two germline ends. This CDR3 contains 15 residues. CDR3 protein: CASSFDRWKGGELFF. In nucleotides, the CDR3 is TGTGCCAGCAGTTTTGACAGATGGAAGGGCGGGGAGCTGTTTTTT.

For the CDR3, the DNA is TGTGCCAGCAGTTGGGGCAGGGTCAACACCGGGGAGCTGTTTTTT. As protein: CASSWGRVNTGELFF. The chain uses TRBV6-5 and TRBJ2-2; the D gene is possibly TRBD1 (5 bases). The CDR3 has 15 amino acids. Germline CDR1 and CDR2: MNHEY and SVGAGI. Trimming took off 4 bases at V and 2 bases at J, with 11 bases between the two ends.

The V call is TRBV5-1, the J call TRBJ2-3; 10 nucleotides align to TRBD2. The CDR3 is 15 amino acids. Unmatched junction bases numbered 2, after V lost 2 bases and J lost 2 bases. CDR1 SGHRS and CDR2 YFSETQ come from the germline V gene. The DNA for the CDR3 is TGCGCCAGCAGCTTAGCGGGAGGGGACACAGATACGCAGTATTTT. Protein sequence: CASSLAGGDTDTQYF. The variable domain in full, with the rest retrieved from reference TRBV5-1 and TRBJ2-3, is KAGVTQTPRYLIKTRGQQVTLSCSPISGHRSVSWYQQTPGQGLQFLFEYFSETQRNKGNFPGRFSGRQFSNSRSEMNVSTLELGDSALYLCASSLAGGDTDTQYFGPGTRLTVL.

The chain uses TRBV18 and TRBJ2-5; tentative D call: TRBD1 (5 bases). The germline gives CDR1 KGHSH, CDR2 LQKENI. V was pared by 2 bases and J by 3 bases, with 13 bases between. CDR3 size: 15 residues. CDR3 amino acids: CASSPYADRKETQYF. Written as DNA, the CDR3 is TGTGCCAGCTCACCATACGCAGACAGAAAAGAGACCCAGTACTTC.

CDR3 DNA: TGTGCCAGCAGCATCGCGGGGGGAAACACCGGGGAGCTGTTTTTT. Protein product: CASSIAGGNTGELFF. The chain combines TRBV7-8 with TRBJ2-2; TRBD2 agrees at 8 bases. Germline V CDR1 and CDR2: SGHVS, FQNEAQ. This CDR3 region has 15 residues. The V and J ends lost 5 bases and 2 bases, in that order; junction bases with no gene match: 4.

The V and J genes are TRBV3-1 (or the pseudogene TRBV3-2) and TRBJ2-5, with D maybe TRBD1 (7 bases). The germline V gene has CDR1 LGHDT and CDR2 YNNKEL (reference sequence). The CDR3 runs to 15 residues. The V and J ends lost 1 base and 5 bases respectively, with 14 bases between them. CDR3 sequence reads: CASSQGRQGGETQYF. CDR3 coding DNA: TGTGCCAGCAGCCAAGGGAGACAGGGAGGCGAGACCCAGTACTTC.

The chain couples TRBV7-3 to TRBJ2-5; 7 bases line up with TRBD2. The CDR3 totals 15 residues. Germline V lookup: CDR1 SGHTA, CDR2 FQGTGA. Losses at the gene ends were 1 base for V and 5 bases for J; bases not matched to a gene: 7. This chain's CDR3 is CASSLNDGLGETQYF. The CDR3 nucleotides read TGTGCCAGCAGCTTAAACGACGGACTAGGGGAGACCCAGTACTTC.

The chain is built from TRBV5-1 and TRBJ1-2; no reliable D call. CDR1 SGHRS and CDR2 YFSETQ come from the germline V gene. The CDR3 has 13 residues. Trimming stripped 4 bases from V and 4 bases from J, with 11 bases between. This CDR3 reads CASSEGRIYGYTF. CDR3 nucleotide sequence: TGCGCCAGCAGCGAGGGCAGGATCTATGGCTACACCTTC.

The V gene is TRBV7-2, the J gene TRBJ2-7, with a tentative D call TRBD2 (6 bases). From germline, CDR1 is SGHTA and CDR2 FQGNSA. V was shortened by 5 bases and J by 3 bases, with 17 bases between the two germline ends. The CDR3 runs 15 residues. The CDR3 loop is CASSQTAGPLYEQYF. The CDR3 coding sequence is TGTGCCAGCAGCCAGACAGCGGGTCCACTCTACGAGCAGTACTTC. The entire variable domain, with the rest obtained from reference TRBV7-2 and TRBJ2-7, is as follows: GAGVSQSPSNKVTEKGKDVELRCDPISGHTALYWYRQSLGQGLEFLIYFQGNSAPDKSGLPSDRFSAERTGGSVSTLTIQRTQQEDSAVYLCASSQTAGPLYEQYFGPGTRLTVT.

The chain carries TRBV7-9 and TRBJ2-2; 9 nucleotides line up with TRBD1. After removal of 4 bases from V and 4 bases from J, the junction contained 4 bases not matched to a gene. Germline V gene lookup returns CDR1 SEHNR and CDR2 FQNEAQ (reference sequence). The length of the CDR3 is 15 residues. The CDR3 loop reads CASSSTGQGTGELFF. CDR3 sequence (DNA): TGTGCCAGCAGCTCGACGGGACAGGGCACCGGGGAGCTGTTTTTT. Drawing the rest from reference TRBV7-9 and TRBJ2-2, the complete variable domain is DTGVSQNPRHKITKRGQNVTFRCDPISEHNRLYWYRQTLGQGPEFLTYFQNEAQLEKSRLLSDRFSAERPKGSFSTLEIQRTEQGDSAMYLCASSSTGQGTGELFFGEGSRLTVL.

The V and J genes are TRBV5-1 and TRBJ2-7; D gene unclear. This CDR3 spans 13 amino acids. The germline V and J ends were trimmed by 2 bases and 2 bases, with 8 bases remaining between them. Germline loops: CDR1 SGHRS, CDR2 YFSETQ. As DNA, the CDR3 is TGCGCCAGCAGCTTACGTGTAGCCTACGAGCAGTACTTC. This sequence encodes CASSLRVAYEQYF.

The V call is TRBV6-1, the J call TRBJ2-2; 7 bases are shared with TRBD2. The V and J ends lost 6 bases and 5 bases, in that order; junction bases with no gene match: 12. This CDR3 has 16 residues. CDR1 is MNHNS, CDR2 SASEGT, per germline. Here the CDR3 reads CASRERGGGRTGELFF. The CDR3 DNA reads as TGTGCCAGCAGGGAACGCGGCGGGGGAAGGACCGGGGAGCTGTTTTTT.

CDR3 protein: CASSPDGLVNTEAFF. The CDR3 DNA sequence: TGTGCCAGCAGTCCAGACGGCCTAGTGAACACTGAAGCTTTCTTT. J is TRBJ1-1 and V is TRBV28; D gene ambiguous. Deletions cut 5 bases from V and 0 bases from J, with 13 bases between. From germline, CDR1 is MDHEN and CDR2 SYDVKM. The CDR3 contains 15 residues.

The chain couples TRBV7-6 to TRBJ1-6; no definite D call. The CDR3 totals 16 residues. Germline values: CDR1 SGHVS, CDR2 FNYEAQ. Trimming took 2 bases from V and 0 from J, leaving 8 bases between them. CDR3 coding DNA: TGTGCCAGCAGCTTACGAGGGAGCTCCTATAATTCACCCCTCCACTTT. It is translated as CASSLRGSSYNSPLHF.